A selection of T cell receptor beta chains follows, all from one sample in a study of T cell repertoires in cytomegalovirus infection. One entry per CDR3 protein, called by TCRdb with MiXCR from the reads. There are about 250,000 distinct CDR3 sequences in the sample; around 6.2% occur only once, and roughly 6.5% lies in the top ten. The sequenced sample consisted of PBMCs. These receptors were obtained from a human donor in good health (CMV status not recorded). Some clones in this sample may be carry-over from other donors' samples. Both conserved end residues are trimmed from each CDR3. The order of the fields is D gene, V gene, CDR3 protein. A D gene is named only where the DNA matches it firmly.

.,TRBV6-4,ASSLERGSEAF
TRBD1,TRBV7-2,ASSPGGRENTIY
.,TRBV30,AWSVRRQGNSPLH
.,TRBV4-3,ASSQDNHQPQH
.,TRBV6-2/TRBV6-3,ASSRSRTVTGELF
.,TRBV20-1,SHPTPGTVNTEAF
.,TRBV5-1,ASSLAAQGNTEAF
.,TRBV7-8,ASSLGFGQQETQY
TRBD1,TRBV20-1,SASNPQQGGTEAF
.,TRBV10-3,ATTGGNGYT
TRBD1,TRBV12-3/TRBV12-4,ASSTGTGYTPLH
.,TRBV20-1,SAIRADYQPQH
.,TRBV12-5,ASGFPQGLLGSELF
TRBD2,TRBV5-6,ASSLVTASGGQETQY
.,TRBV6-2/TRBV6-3,ASSYSRLSNQPQH
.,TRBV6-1,ASNPRASYEQY
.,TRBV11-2,ASSWGGRAYEQY
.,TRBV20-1,SVPHTGFNQPQH
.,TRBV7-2,ASSLQGIGDTQY
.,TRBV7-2,ASSFGGENTEAF
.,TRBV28,ASLSDIPGRASANVLT
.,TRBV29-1,SVVQGDNEKLF
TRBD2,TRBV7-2,ASSFGVAGGSEQF
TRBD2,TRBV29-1,SVGTSGGARYNEQF
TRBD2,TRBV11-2,ASSPAGVGRYEQY
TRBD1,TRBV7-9,ASSHAGGEQF
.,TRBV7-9,ASSLNHPSSGNTIY
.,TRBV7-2,ASSLYFNGNQPQH
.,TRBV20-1,SAREVGGQNSNQPQH
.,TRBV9,ASSVAGTLGVHEQY
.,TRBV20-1,SASHKADTQY
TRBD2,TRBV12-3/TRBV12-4,ASSPRTGTTYEQY
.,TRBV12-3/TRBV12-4,ASSFDAGFTEQF
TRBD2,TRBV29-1,SVAASGGEETQY
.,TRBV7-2,ASSLRVSSNQPQH
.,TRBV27,ASSSPRTGRDEQF
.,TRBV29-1,SVTSGQSNTEAF
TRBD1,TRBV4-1,ASSHLGTEYQETQY
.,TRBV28,ASVPPRARALDEQF
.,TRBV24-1,ATSDSRLLIDTQY
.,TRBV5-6,ASSLGPIANSNQPQH
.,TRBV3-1,ASSQNMGTQY
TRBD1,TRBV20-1,SASLAPGQSYGYT
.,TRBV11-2,ASSLDTGLSGNTIY
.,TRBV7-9,ASSLASGTGELF
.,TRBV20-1,SATTSSYEQY
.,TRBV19,ASSKWTVSPANYGYT
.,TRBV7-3,ASSSSGGPEAF